The entry below describes one TCR beta chain. This record belongs to a study of blood T cell repertoires in COVID-19. Whole-study context: The United States, Italy and Spain supplied acute and convalescent COVID-19 samples.

Source study methods: Researchers report that nucleated cell counts were estimated from reference gene primer amplification. The protocol was immunoSEQ multiplex PCR, while the TCRdb copy is restricted to in-frame clones and leaves out a portion. D and trimming were read from the DNA, whereas the V and J calls and clone size are those reported in that table. The data hold more than 110,000 clones, with 85% to 90% observed a single time. The V and J ends lost 5 bases and 8 bases, in that order; junction bases with no gene match: 31. The CDR3 loop spans 23 amino acids. Germline V CDR1 and CDR2: MDHEN, SYDVKM.

The sequence was collected from a man aged 50 or older with active or convalescent COVID-19. The specimen was peripheral blood. The chain combines TRBV28 with TRBJ1-6, with TRBD1 matching over 9 bases. CDR3 region: CASSPGSPYGALTGGNRDSPLHF. The CDR3 nucleotides read TGTGCCAGCAGTCCAGGCTCCCCTTATGGCGCTCTTACAGGGGGCAATAGGGATTCACCCCTCCACTTT.